The rows below give T cell receptor beta chains drawn from one sample of a study of shared clonotypes between healthy human individuals. Measured with immunoSEQ multiplex PCR; TCRdb has only the in-frame clones, and not every one. The sample yields a few hundred thousand clones, about 65% seen once. Sequenced input: memory CD4+ T cells sorted from blood. The source is a man aged 25 to 45 in good health. CDR3s include the opening cysteine and the closing phenylalanine or tryptophan. D genes are given only for firm matches. Only some rows state a clone size, as once, few, many or a class for expanded clones.

clone_size: -; j_call: TRBJ2-4; d_call: TRBD2; v_call: TRBV9; cdr3_nt: TGTGCCAGCAGCGTTGGGACTAGCGGGAGGGCCAAAAACATTCAGTACTTC; cdr3_aa: CASSVGTSGRAKNIQYF
clone_size: -; j_call: TRBJ2-7; d_call: -; v_call: TRBV10-1; cdr3_nt: TGCGCCAGCAGTGAGTCGTTGGGGGACTACGAGCAGTACTTC; cdr3_aa: CASSESLGDYEQYF
clone_size: -; j_call: TRBJ2-3; d_call: -; v_call: TRBV7-2; cdr3_nt: TGTGCCAGCAGCAGCCTAGATACGCAGTATTTT; cdr3_aa: CASSSLDTQYF
clone_size: -; j_call: TRBJ2-7; d_call: TRBD2; v_call: TRBV9; cdr3_nt: TGTGCCAGCAGCGTAGAGGCTAGCGGGAGCTACGAGCAGTACTTC; cdr3_aa: CASSVEASGSYEQYF
clone_size: once; j_call: TRBJ1-1; d_call: -; v_call: TRBV9; cdr3_nt: TGTGCCAGCAGCCCCCTGCGGGTGTCGAACACTGAAGCTTTCTTT; cdr3_aa: CASSPLRVSNTEAFF
clone_size: -; j_call: TRBJ2-2; d_call: TRBD1; v_call: TRBV5-1; cdr3_nt: TGCGCCAGCAGCTGGGGACAGGGAAACACCGGGGAGCTGTTTTTT; cdr3_aa: CASSWGQGNTGELFF
clone_size: -; j_call: TRBJ2-5; d_call: -; v_call: TRBV11-3; cdr3_nt: TGTGCCAGCAGCCCGGACGGGTCCCAAGAGACCCAGTACTTC; cdr3_aa: CASSPDGSQETQYF
clone_size: many; j_call: TRBJ2-4; d_call: -; v_call: TRBV7-2; cdr3_nt: TGTGCCAGCAGCTCGTTAAACATTCAGTACTTC; cdr3_aa: CASSSLNIQYF
clone_size: -; j_call: TRBJ1-2; d_call: -; v_call: TRBV29-1; cdr3_nt: TGCAGCGTGCAGGGGAAGGATGGCTACACCTTC; cdr3_aa: CSVQGKDGYTF
clone_size: -; j_call: TRBJ2-7; d_call: -; v_call: TRBV18; cdr3_nt: TGTGCCAGCTCACCACCGAACAGGGACGAGCAGTACTTC; cdr3_aa: CASSPPNRDEQYF
clone_size: many; j_call: TRBJ1-4; d_call: TRBD1; v_call: TRBV2; cdr3_nt: TGTGCCAGCAGTTCTACAGGGGTAGGACTGTTTTTT; cdr3_aa: CASSSTGVGLFF